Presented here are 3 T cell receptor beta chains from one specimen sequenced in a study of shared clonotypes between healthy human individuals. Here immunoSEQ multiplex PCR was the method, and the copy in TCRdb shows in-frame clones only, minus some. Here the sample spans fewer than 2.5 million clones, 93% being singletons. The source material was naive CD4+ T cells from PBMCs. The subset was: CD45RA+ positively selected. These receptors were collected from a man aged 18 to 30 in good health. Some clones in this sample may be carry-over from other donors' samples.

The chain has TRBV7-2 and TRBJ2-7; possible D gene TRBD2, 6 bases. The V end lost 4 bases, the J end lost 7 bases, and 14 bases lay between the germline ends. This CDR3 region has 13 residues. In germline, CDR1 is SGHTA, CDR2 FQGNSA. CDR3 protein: CASSSRNRGEQYF. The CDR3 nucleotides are TGTGCCAGCAGCTCTAGGAACCGGGGGGAGCAGTACTTC.

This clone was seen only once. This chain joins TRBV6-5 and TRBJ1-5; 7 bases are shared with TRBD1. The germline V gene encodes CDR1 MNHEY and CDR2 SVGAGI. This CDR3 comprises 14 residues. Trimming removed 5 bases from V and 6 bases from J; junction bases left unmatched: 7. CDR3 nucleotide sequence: TGTGCCAGCAGTCCCCAGACAGGGAGTCAGCCCCAGCATTTT. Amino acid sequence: CASSPQTGSQPQHF.

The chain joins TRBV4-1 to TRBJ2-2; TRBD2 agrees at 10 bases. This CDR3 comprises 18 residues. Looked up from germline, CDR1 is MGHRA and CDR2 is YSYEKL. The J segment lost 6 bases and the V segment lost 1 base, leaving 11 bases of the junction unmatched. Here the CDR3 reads CASSQGTSGGFFSGELFF. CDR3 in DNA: TGCGCCAGCAGCCAAGGGACTAGCGGAGGGTTTTTCTCCGGGGAGCTGTTTTTT.